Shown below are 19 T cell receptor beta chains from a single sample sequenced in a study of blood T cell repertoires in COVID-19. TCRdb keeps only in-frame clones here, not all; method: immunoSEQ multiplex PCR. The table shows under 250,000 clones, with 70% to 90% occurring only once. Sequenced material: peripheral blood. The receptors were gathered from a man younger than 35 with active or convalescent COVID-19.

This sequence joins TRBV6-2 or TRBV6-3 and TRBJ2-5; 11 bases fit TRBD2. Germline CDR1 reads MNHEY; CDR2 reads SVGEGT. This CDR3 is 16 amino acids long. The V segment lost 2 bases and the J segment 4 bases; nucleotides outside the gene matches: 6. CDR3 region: CASSYPSGGPPETQYF. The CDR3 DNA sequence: TGTGCCAGCAGTTACCCTAGCGGGGGGCCTCCAGAGACCCAGTACTTC.

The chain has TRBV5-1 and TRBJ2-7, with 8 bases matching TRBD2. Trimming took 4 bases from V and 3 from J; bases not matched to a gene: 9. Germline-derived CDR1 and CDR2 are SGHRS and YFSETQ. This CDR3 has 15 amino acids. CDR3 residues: CASSPPESGGYEQYF. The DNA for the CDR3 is TGCGCCAGCAGCCCACCCGAGAGCGGGGGCTACGAGCAGTACTTC.

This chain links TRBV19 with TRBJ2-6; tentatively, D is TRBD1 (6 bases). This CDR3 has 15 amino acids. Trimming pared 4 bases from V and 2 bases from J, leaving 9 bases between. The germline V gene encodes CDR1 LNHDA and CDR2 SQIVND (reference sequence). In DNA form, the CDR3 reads TGTGCCAGTAGTACTAACAGGGCTGGGGCCAACGTCCTGACTTTC. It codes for CASSTNRAGANVLTF.

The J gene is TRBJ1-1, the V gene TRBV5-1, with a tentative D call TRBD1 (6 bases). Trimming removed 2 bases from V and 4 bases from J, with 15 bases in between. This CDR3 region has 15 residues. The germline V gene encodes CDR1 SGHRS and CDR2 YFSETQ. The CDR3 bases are TGCGCCAGCAGCTTCGGCCCAGGGGCGGGCACTGAAGCTTTCTTT. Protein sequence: CASSFGPGAGTEAFF.

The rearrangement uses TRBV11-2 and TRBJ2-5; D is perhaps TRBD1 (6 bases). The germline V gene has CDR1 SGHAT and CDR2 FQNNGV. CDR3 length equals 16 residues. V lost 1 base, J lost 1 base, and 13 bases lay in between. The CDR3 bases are TGTGCCAGCAGCTTAGCGACAGGTACCCCCCAAGAGACCCAGTACTTC. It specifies CASSLATGTPQETQYF.

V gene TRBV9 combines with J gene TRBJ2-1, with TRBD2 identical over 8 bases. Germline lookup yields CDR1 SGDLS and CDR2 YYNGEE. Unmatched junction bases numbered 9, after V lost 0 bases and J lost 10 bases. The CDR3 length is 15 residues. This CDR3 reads CASSVGDPAGEEQFF. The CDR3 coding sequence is TGTGCCAGCAGCGTAGGAGACCCAGCGGGGGAAGAGCAGTTCTTC.

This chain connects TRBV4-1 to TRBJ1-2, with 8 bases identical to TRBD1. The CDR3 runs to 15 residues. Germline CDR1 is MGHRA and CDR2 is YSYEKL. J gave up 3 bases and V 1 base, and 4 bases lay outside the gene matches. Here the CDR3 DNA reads TGCGCCAGCAGCCAAGGGCCGACAGGGGACTATGGCTACACCTTC. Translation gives CASSQGPTGDYGYTF.

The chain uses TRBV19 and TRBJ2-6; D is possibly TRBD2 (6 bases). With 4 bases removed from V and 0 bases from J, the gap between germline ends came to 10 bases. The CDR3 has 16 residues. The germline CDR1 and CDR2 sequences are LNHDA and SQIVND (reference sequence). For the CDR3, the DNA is TGTGCCAGTAGTACGGGACTGCTCTCTGGGGCCAACGTCCTGACTTTC. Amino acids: CASSTGLLSGANVLTF.

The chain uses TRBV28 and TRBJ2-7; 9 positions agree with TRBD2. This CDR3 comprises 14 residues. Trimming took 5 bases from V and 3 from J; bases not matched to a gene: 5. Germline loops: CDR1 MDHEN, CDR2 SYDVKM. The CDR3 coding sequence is TGTGCCAGCAGTAATAGCGGGAGAATCTACGAGCAGTACTTC. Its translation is CASSNSGRIYEQYF.

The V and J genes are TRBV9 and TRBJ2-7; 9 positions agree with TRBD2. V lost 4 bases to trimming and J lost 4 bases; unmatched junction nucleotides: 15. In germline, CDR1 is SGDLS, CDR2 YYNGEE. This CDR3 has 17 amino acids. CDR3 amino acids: CASSPRASGIAQYEQYF. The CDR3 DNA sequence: TGTGCCAGCAGCCCCAGGGCTAGCGGGATCGCGCAGTACGAGCAGTACTTC.

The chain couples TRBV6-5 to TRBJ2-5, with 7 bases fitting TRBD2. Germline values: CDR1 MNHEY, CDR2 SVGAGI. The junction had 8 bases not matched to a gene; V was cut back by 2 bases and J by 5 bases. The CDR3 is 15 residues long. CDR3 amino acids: CASSYVSAGDETQYF. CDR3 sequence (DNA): TGTGCCAGCAGTTACGTGTCGGCGGGGGACGAGACCCAGTACTTC.

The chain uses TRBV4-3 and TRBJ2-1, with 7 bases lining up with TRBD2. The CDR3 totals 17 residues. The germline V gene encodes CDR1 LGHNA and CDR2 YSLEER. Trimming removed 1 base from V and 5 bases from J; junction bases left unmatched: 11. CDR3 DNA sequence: TGCGCCAGCAGCCAAGGCGGATTTGCGGGAGATGACAATGAGCAGTTCTTC. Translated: CASSQGGFAGDDNEQFF.

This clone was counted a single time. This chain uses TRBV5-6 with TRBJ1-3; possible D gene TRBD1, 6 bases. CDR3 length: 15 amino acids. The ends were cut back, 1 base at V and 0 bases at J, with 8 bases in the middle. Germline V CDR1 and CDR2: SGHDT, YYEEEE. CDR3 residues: CASSLQGISGNTIYF. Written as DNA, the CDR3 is TGTGCCAGCAGCTTGCAGGGGATCTCTGGAAACACCATATATTTT.

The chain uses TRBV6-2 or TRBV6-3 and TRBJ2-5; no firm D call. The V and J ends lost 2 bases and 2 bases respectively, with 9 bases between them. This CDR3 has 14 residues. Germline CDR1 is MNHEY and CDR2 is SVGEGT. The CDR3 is CASSYVTRQETQYF. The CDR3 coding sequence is TGTGCCAGCAGTTACGTGACAAGACAAGAGACCCAGTACTTC.

CDR3 nucleotides: TGTGCCAGCAGACCCGACGGGACAGGGGTGAAGACCCAGTACTTC. This gives the protein CASRPDGTGVKTQYF. The chain combines TRBV6-6 with TRBJ2-5; 10 bases agree with TRBD1. The CDR3 extends over 15 amino acids. CDR1 and CDR2 from the germline V gene are MNHNY and SVGAGI (reference sequence). After removal of 6 bases from V and 6 bases from J, the junction contained 10 bases not matched to a gene.

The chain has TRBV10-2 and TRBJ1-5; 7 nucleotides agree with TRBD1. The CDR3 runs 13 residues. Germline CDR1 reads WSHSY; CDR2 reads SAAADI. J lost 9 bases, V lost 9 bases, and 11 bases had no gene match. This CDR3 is CASTGSPGGPQHF. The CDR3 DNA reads TGCGCCAGTACCGGGAGCCCAGGGGGGCCCCAGCATTTT.

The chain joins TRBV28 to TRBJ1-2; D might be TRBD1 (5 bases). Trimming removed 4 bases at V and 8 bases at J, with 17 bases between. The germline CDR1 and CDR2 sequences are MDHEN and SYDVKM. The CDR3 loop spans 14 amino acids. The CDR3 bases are TGTGCCAGCAGTTCTCCAGGGAAAGTTGTAGGCTACACCTTC. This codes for CASSSPGKVVGYTF.

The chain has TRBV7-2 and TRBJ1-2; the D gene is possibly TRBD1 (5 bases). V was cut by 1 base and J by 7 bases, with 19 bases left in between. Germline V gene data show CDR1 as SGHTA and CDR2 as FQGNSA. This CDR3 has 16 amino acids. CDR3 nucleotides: TGTGCCAGCAGCTTAGAGATTTCCAGCCCAAGGGGTGGCTACACCTTC. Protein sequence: CASSLEISSPRGGYTF.

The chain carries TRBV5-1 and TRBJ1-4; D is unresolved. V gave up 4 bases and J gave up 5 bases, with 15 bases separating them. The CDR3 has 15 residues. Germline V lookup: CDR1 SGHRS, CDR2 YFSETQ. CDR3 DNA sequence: TGCGCCAGCAGCCTAGGCGGGCACTTCAATGAAAAACTGTTTTTT. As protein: CASSLGGHFNEKLFF. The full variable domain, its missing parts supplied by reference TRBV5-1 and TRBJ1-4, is KAGVTQTPRYLIKTRGQQVTLSCSPISGHRSVSWYQQTPGQGLQFLFEYFSETQRNKGNFPGRFSGRQFSNSRSEMNVSTLELGDSALYLCASSLGGHFNEKLFFGSGTQLSVL.